These T cell receptor beta chains were read from a single sample in a study of blood T cell repertoires in COVID-19. Here immunoSEQ multiplex PCR was the method, and the copy in TCRdb shows in-frame clones only, minus some. The top ten hold around 3.7% of the sample, which has roughly 59,000 clones, about 83% seen once. Specimen: peripheral blood. The receptors here all came from a woman aged 80 or over with acute or convalescent COVID-19. Both conserved end residues are trimmed from each CDR3. The D gene is left open where the match is weak.

TRBJ2-5 TRBV7-2 - ASSSQEIQWQETQY
TRBJ2-5 TRBV3-1/TRBV3-2 - ASSQGPLRGQETQY
TRBJ2-2 TRBV14 - ASSQDRFRVNGELF
TRBJ1-3 TRBV7-3 - ASSPNPPGVGNTIY
TRBJ1-2 TRBV7-9 TRBD1 ASSLAKWDSNYGYT
TRBJ1-4 TRBV6-5 - ASEFGTNEKLF
TRBJ2-7 TRBV3-1/TRBV3-2 - ASSSVYEQY
TRBJ2-5 TRBV24-1 - ATSDPQETQY
TRBJ2-7 TRBV29-1 - SVVPRYSYEQY
TRBJ2-1 TRBV29-1 TRBD2 SCHLAGGEQF
TRBJ1-2 TRBV7-8 - ASSLRVLDSGYT
TRBJ1-4 TRBV9 - ASSVDSRLATNEKLF
TRBJ1-1 TRBV7-8 - ASSLIRQATEAF
TRBJ1-1 TRBV7-2 TRBD1 ASSRPGTVNTEAF
TRBJ1-1 TRBV4-1 - ASSQINFDTEAF
TRBJ1-1 TRBV7-2 - ASSLPGQLADTEAF
TRBJ1-5 TRBV6-5 TRBD1 ASTPGTGGNQPQH
TRBJ1-1 TRBV27 - ASSLGGFRGNTEAF
TRBJ2-7 TRBV4-1 - ASSQAIPGRASYEQY
TRBJ2-1 TRBV9 TRBD2 ARRDPGGADEQF
TRBJ2-1 TRBV2 TRBD2 ASIAGYSYNEQF
TRBJ1-5 TRBV18 TRBD1 ASSPPGTANQPQH
TRBJ1-1 TRBV7-2 TRBD1 ASQAGGRMNTEAF
TRBJ2-7 TRBV5-1 TRBD2 ASSLSGDSYEQY
TRBJ2-1 TRBV5-3 TRBD2 ARSLGTSGFNEQF
TRBJ1-5 TRBV5-6 - ASSFNRVGNQPQH
TRBJ2-1 TRBV2 - ASSDGPQGYNEQF
TRBJ2-5 TRBV10-3 TRBD2 AISRLAGGQETQY
TRBJ1-6 TRBV5-4 - ASSFRGFAQGNNSPLH
TRBJ1-2 TRBV10-3 - AISPRGSDGYT
TRBJ2-1 TRBV20-1 - SALDYPWEF